The rows below give T cell receptor beta chains drawn from one sample of a study of T cells after yellow fever vaccination. TCRdb independently ran MiXCR on the 5' RACE reads; one entry per CDR3 protein. This sample has approximately 510,000 distinct CDR3 sequences, with 20% to 25% found just once. The sample here was PBMCs, taken 21 days after the first yellow fever vaccination. The receptors originated from a man between 18 and 35 years old who received the YFV17D yellow fever vaccine. Each CDR3 is given with its conserved first and last residue. D genes are given only for firm matches. Not every row has a clone size; where given, it reads once, few, many or a size class.

clone_size	d_call	v_call	j_call	cdr3_aa	cdr3_nt
.	.	TRBV5-6	TRBJ2-3	CASIPGRLFFTDTQYF	TGTGCCAGCATCCCGGGGCGACTATTCTTCACAGATACGCAGTATTTT
few	.	TRBV3-1	TRBJ2-1	CASSQNPGPVEQFF	TGTGCCAGCAGCCAGAACCCTGGACCCGTGGAGCAGTTCTTC
few	.	TRBV15	TRBJ2-3	CATSRDLVSTDTQYF	TGTGCCACCAGCAGAGATTTGGTCAGCACAGATACGCAGTATTTT
few	.	TRBV20-1	TRBJ2-7	CSARAVYEQYF	TGCAGTGCTAGAGCGGTATACGAGCAGTACTTC
many	.	TRBV5-1	TRBJ2-7	CASSLVPEDEQYF	TGCGCCAGCAGCTTGGTTCCAGAGGACGAGCAGTACTTC
.	.	TRBV7-8	TRBJ1-5	CASSVRAFGNQPQHF	TGTGCCAGCAGCGTCAGGGCTTTTGGCAATCAGCCCCAGCATTTT
.	.	TRBV7-2	TRBJ1-6	CASSFQGPYNSPLHF	TGTGCCAGCAGCTTCCAGGGTCCCTATAATTCACCCCTCCACTTT
few	TRBD1	TRBV20-1	TRBJ2-3	CSASGQGSTDTQYF	TGCAGTGCTAGTGGACAGGGCAGCACAGATACGCAGTATTTT
few	TRBD2	TRBV5-4	TRBJ2-7	CASSRSKASGGVRYEQYF	TGTGCCAGCAGCCGAAGTAAGGCTAGCGGGGGAGTTAGGTACGAGCAGTACTTC
few	.	TRBV20-1	TRBJ2-5	CSSSRTDQETQYF	TGCAGTTCCTCTAGGACAGACCAAGAGACCCAGTACTTC
few	.	TRBV7-2	TRBJ2-5	CASSSQGGKTQYF	TGTGCCAGCAGCTCGCAGGGGGGAAAGACCCAGTACTTC
.	.	TRBV6-5	TRBJ1-1	CASSYFSVGANTEAFF	TGTGCCAGCAGTTACTTCTCGGTAGGTGCGAACACTGAAGCTTTCTTT
.	.	TRBV7-2	TRBJ1-5	CASTRYQPQHF	TGTGCCAGCACCCGATATCAGCCCCAGCATTTT
.	.	TRBV4-1	TRBJ1-1	CASSQESGLSTEAFF	TGCGCCAGCAGCCAAGAGTCCGGGCTGTCCACTGAAGCTTTCTTT
.	.	TRBV24-1	TRBJ2-1	CATSDPGRDNEQFF	TGTGCCACCAGTGATCCAGGACGGGACAATGAGCAGTTCTTC
.	.	TRBV7-2	TRBJ1-1	CASSLNSWNTEAFF	TGTGCCAGCAGCTTGAACAGCTGGAACACTGAAGCTTTCTTT
many	.	TRBV7-2	TRBJ2-2	CASSLKPGSVTGELFF	TGTGCCAGCAGCTTAAAGCCCGGCTCGGTCACCGGGGAGCTGTTTTTT
few	TRBD1	TRBV5-1	TRBJ2-2	CASSLEPGQANTGELFF	TGCGCCAGCAGCTTGGAGCCGGGACAGGCGAACACCGGGGAGCTGTTTTTT
.	.	TRBV28	TRBJ2-4	CASSFLGEENIQYF	TGTGCCAGCAGTTTTCTGGGGGAGGAAAACATTCAGTACTTC
.	TRBD2	TRBV10-3	TRBJ2-1	CATAGGEADEQFF	TGTGCCACCGCGGGGGGCGAGGCGGATGAGCAGTTCTTC
.	.	TRBV5-1	TRBJ2-2	CASSLTAYTGELFF	TGCGCCAGCAGCTTGACAGCTTACACCGGGGAGCTGTTTTTT